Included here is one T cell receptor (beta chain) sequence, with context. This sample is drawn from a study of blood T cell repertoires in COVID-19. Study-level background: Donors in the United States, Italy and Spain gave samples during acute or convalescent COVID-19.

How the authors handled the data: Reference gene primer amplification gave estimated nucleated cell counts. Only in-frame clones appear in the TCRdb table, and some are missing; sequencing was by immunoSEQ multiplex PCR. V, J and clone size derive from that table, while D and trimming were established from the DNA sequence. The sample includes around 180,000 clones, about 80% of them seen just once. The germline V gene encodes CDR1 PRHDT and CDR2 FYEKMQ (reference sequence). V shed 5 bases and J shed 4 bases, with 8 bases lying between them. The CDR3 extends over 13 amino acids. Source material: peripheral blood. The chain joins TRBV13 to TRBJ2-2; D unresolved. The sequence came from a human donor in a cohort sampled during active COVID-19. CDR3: CASSLPLTGELFF. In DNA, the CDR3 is TGTGCCAGCAGCCTTCCCCTCACCGGGGAGCTGTTTTTT.